This T cell receptor (beta chain) was identified in a study of shared clonotypes between healthy human individuals. Deep-level settings were used for running the assay. Sequencing used immunoSEQ multiplex PCR; TCRdb keeps in-frame clones, though not all of them. This repertoire shows hundreds of thousands of clones, approximately 96% found once; its top ten account for about 0.11%. Naive CD8 cells comprised CD45RO-negative, CCR7-positively selected cells, excluding terminally differentiated effector memory CD45RA+ cells. Adult donors, all healthy and HIV-negative, had no recent acute infections or vaccinations. The V and J ends lost 4 bases and 3 bases respectively, with 10 bases between them. The length of the CDR3 is 13 residues. Germline CDR1 SGDLS, CDR2 YYNGEE.

The chain employs TRBV9 and TRBJ1-1; no clear D. The TCR was taken from a woman in her 30s in good health. The sequenced sample consisted of naive CD8+ T cells sorted from blood. As DNA, the CDR3 is TGTGCCAGCAGCTCGGGGAGATACACTGAAGCTTTCTTT. Translated, it gives CASSSGRYTEAFF.